Included here is one T cell receptor beta chain sequence, with context. The antigen remains unidentified. Between the trimmed V and J ends, which lost 6 bases and 9 bases, there was a span of 13 bases. The CDR3 runs 12 residues. Germline assignment: CDR1 MNHNS and CDR2 SASEGT. This specimen comes from a study of shared clonotypes between healthy human individuals. In the study overall: CD4 naive and CD4 memory each took three plates per donor, while CD8 naive took two and CD8 memory one. Points from the study as a whole: Expectations were that clonotype sharing among donors would be affected by sequencing depth.

CD4+ cell separation produced CD45RA+ naive and CD45RA-negative memory subsets. Evenly divided among several immunoSEQ plates was the genomic DNA of each subset. Generated by immunoSEQ multiplex PCR, the TCRdb table keeps only in-frame clones and is missing some. The sample consists of millions of clones, just over 90% of them appearing once. Sequenced material: naive CD4+ T cells from PBMCs. The subset is: CD45RA+ positively selected. V and J are TRBV6-1 and TRBJ2-3; D is perhaps TRBD2 (6 bases). This sequence originates from a man aged 18 to 29 in good health. Some clones in this sample may be carry-over from other donors' samples. CDR3 bases: TGTGCCAGCAGGGCGGGACTTTCGACGCAGTATTTT. It translates to CASRAGLSTQYF.